This record covers a single TCR beta chain. Its antigen is as yet unknown. This entry comes from a study of T cell repertoires in cytomegalovirus infection. General observations from the study: Based on cumulative public TCR beta family frequency, carriers of CMV plus the relevant HLA were identified. CMV-specific TCR beta clonotypes restricted by HLA-C dominated the ex vivo response.

TCRdb itself ran the reads through MiXCR, one entry per CDR3 protein. The repertoire holds roughly 500,000 distinct CDR3 sequences, with roughly 34% as singletons. Trimming stripped 2 bases from V and 9 bases from J, with 19 bases between. Germline lookup yields CDR1 DFQATT and CDR2 SNEGSKA (reference sequence). This CDR3 spans 14 amino acids. The chain has TRBV20-1 and TRBJ2-5; D may be TRBD1 or TRBD2 (6 bases each). The TCR comes from a human donor in good health (CMV status not recorded). Some clones in this sample may be carry-over from other donors' samples. The material sequenced was cultured PBMCs, taken from culture after CMV antigen stimulation. This chain's CDR3 is CSARSSGGAGAQYF. The CDR3 DNA reads as TGCAGTGCTAGAAGTAGCGGTGGGGCAGGGGCCCAGTACTTC.